The source of this T cell receptor (beta chain) is a study of blood T cell repertoires in COVID-19. Assay used: immunoSEQ multiplex PCR; TCRdb lists only in-frame clones, some missing. The sample has about 28,000 clones, about nine tenths seen once. CDR1 and CDR2 (germline): MGHRA, YSYEKL. There are 15 residues in the CDR3. Unmatched junction bases numbered 8, after V lost 5 bases and J lost 4 bases. Sequencing input: peripheral blood. The chain couples TRBV4-1 to TRBJ1-1; 9 bases match TRBD1. This clonotype was obtained from a man in his fifties or sixties with active COVID-19. The CDR3 DNA follows: TGCGCCAGCAGCAATCCGGGACAGGGAGGCACTGAAGCTTTCTTT. Protein sequence: CASSNPGQGGTEAFF.